Each of the 25 T cell receptor beta chains below was sequenced from the same sample in a study of blood T cell repertoires in COVID-19. The data were produced by immunoSEQ multiplex PCR, yet TCRdb's version contains in-frame clones alone and is incomplete. The sample lists 100,000 to 140,000 clones, around 88% occurring once. The material sequenced was peripheral blood. Source of these receptors: a man aged 45 to 65 with active or convalescent COVID-19.

The chain links TRBV3-1 (or the pseudogene TRBV3-2) to TRBJ2-7, with TRBD2 as a possible D gene (6 bases). Germline V gene lookup returns CDR1 LGHDT and CDR2 YNNKEL (reference sequence). The CDR3 has 14 residues. With 1 base removed from V and 4 bases from J, the gap between germline ends came to 11 bases. In nucleotides, the CDR3 is TGTGCCAGCAGCCAAGGCCCTCTAGCGTACGAGCAGTACTTC. This translates into CASSQGPLAYEQYF.

The chain is built from TRBV2 and TRBJ1-2; 9 bases are a match to TRBD1. The CDR3 consists of 13 residues. Germline V CDR1 and CDR2: SNHLY, FYNNEI. The J segment lost 7 bases and the V segment lost 5 bases, leaving 5 bases of the junction unmatched. CDR3 DNA sequence: TGTGCCAGCAGTCCGGACAGGGGAGGTGGCTACACCTTC. This translates into CASSPDRGGGYTF.

The rearrangement joins TRBV3-1 (or the pseudogene TRBV3-2) to TRBJ2-1, with 8 bases that match TRBD2. The CDR3 loop spans 15 amino acids. The germline V gene has CDR1 LGHDT and CDR2 YNNKEL (reference sequence). With 4 bases clipped from V and 6 bases from J, the junction kept 8 bases outside the gene matches. CDR3 DNA sequence: TGTGCCAGCAGCCCCGGAGCGGGAGCCTTCAATGAGCAGTTCTTC. This codes for CASSPGAGAFNEQFF.

V and J are TRBV7-2 and TRBJ2-7, with TRBD1 identical over 7 bases. The CDR3 length is 15 residues. Germline-derived CDR1 and CDR2 are SGHTA and FQGNSA. The ends lost 1 base at V and 7 bases at J; junction bases unmatched: 10. The CDR3 protein is CASSLGDSREIEQYF. The CDR3 coding sequence is TGTGCCAGCAGCTTAGGGGACAGTAGAGAAATAGAGCAGTACTTC.

The V and J genes are TRBV7-2 and TRBJ1-4, with no clear D. This CDR3 spans 12 amino acids. V was pared by 8 bases and J by 11 bases, with 15 bases between. Germline V gives CDR1 SGHTA, CDR2 FQGNSA. The CDR3 sequence is CASGLPNGKLFF. CDR3 bases: TGTGCCAGCGGACTTCCAAATGGTAAACTGTTTTTT.

In DNA, the CDR3 is TGTGCCTGGAGTAGGGGCTATAATCAGCCCCAGCATTTT. Translation: CAWSRGYNQPQHF. The rearrangement uses TRBV30 and TRBJ1-5, with a possible D match to TRBD1 (5 bases). CDR1 and CDR2 (germline): GTSNPN, SVGIG (reference sequence). The CDR3 is 13 amino acids. Deletions cut 2 bases from V and 4 bases from J, with 9 bases between.

This sequence joins TRBV9 and TRBJ2-3; TRBD2 aligns across 8 bases. The CDR3 consists of 15 residues. The germline V gene has CDR1 SGDLS and CDR2 YYNGEE. J gave up 5 bases and V 0 bases, and 5 bases lay outside the gene matches. Written as DNA, the CDR3 is TGTGCCAGCAGCGTAGCCGGGAGGGCCTTAGATACGCAGTATTTT. Translated: CASSVAGRALDTQYF.

This rearrangement joins TRBV5-1 to TRBJ2-7; TRBD2 aligns across 9 bases. This CDR3 is built from 16 residues. V was clipped by 5 bases and J by 1 base; unmatched bases: 10. Germline V gives CDR1 SGHRS, CDR2 YFSETQ. CDR3: CASRLAGDGGSYEQYF. The CDR3 region has the DNA TGCGCCAGCAGATTAGCGGGAGACGGAGGGTCCTACGAGCAGTACTTC.

The chain couples TRBV14 to TRBJ2-5, with 7 bases matching TRBD2. The junction had 6 bases not matched to a gene; V was cut back by 2 bases and J by 3 bases. The CDR3 extends over 15 amino acids. Germline V lookup: CDR1 SGHDN, CDR2 FVKESK. CDR3 loop: CASSQRLATEETQYF. The CDR3 DNA follows: TGTGCCAGCAGCCAACGACTAGCAACCGAAGAGACCCAGTACTTC.

This clone was picked up one time. The chain is built from TRBV2 and TRBJ1-2; 7 bases match TRBD1. This CDR3 spans 12 amino acids. V dropped 5 bases and J dropped 6; count of bases not matched to a gene: 3. Germline V gene data show CDR1 as SNHLY and CDR2 as FYNNEI. The CDR3 region is CASSTGADGYTF. The CDR3 DNA reads TGTGCCAGCAGTACAGGGGCGGATGGCTACACCTTC. The full variable domain, with the rest looked up from reference TRBV2 and TRBJ1-2, is EPEVTQTPSHQVTQMGQEVILRCVPISNHLYFYWYRQILGQKVEFLVSFYNNEISEKSEIFDDQFSVERPDGSNFTLKIRSTKLEDSAMYFCASSTGADGYTFGSGTRLTVV.

Only a few counts were recorded for this clone. V is TRBV13 and J is TRBJ1-2; the match to TRBD1 covers 8 bases. CDR1 is PRHDT and CDR2 is FYEKMQ in the germline V gene (reference sequence). This CDR3 region has 13 residues. Trimming cost V 0 bases and J 6 bases; bases outside gene matches: 0. The CDR3 DNA reads as TGTGCCAGCAGCTTAGGACAGGGGGATGGCTACACCTTC. It codes for CASSLGQGDGYTF.

The chain has TRBV29-1 and TRBJ2-5; no definite D call. CDR3 length: 15 amino acids. V lost 3 bases and J lost 7, with 21 bases in between. From germline, CDR1 is SQVTM and CDR2 ANQGSEA. CDR3 amino acids: CSVDPSRNPERTQYF. In DNA form, the CDR3 reads TGCAGCGTTGACCCCAGCAGGAACCCGGAAAGGACCCAGTACTTC.

This chain links TRBV18 with TRBJ2-5; maybe TRBD2 (6 bases). Trimming left V 5 bases short and J 0 bases short, with 10 bases between. This CDR3 comprises 14 residues. The germline V gene has CDR1 KGHSH and CDR2 LQKENI. The CDR3 loop reads CASSAGTDQETQYF. DNA for the CDR3: TGTGCCAGCTCAGCGGGGACGGACCAAGAGACCCAGTACTTC.

This chain connects TRBV19 to TRBJ2-1; 9 nucleotides line up with TRBD2. Germline CDR1 LNHDA, CDR2 SQIVND (reference sequence). The CDR3 contains 18 residues. The junction had 7 bases not matched to a gene; V was cut back by 0 bases and J by 1 base. The chain's CDR3 is CASSIEGGRAISYNEQFF. DNA of the CDR3: TGTGCCAGTAGTATAGAAGGCGGGAGGGCCATATCCTACAATGAGCAGTTCTTC.

V and J are TRBV29-1 and TRBJ2-7; TRBD2 aligns across 10 bases. The germline gives CDR1 SQVTM, CDR2 ANQGSEA. V dropped 7 bases and J dropped 3; count of bases not matched to a gene: 6. The CDR3 spans 13 residues. CDR3 protein: CSANLAGVYEQYF. The CDR3 nucleotides read TGCAGCGCCAATCTAGCGGGAGTCTACGAGCAGTACTTC.

The chain has TRBV11-2 and TRBJ2-1; tentative D call: TRBD1 (5 bases). V was trimmed by 3 bases and J by 2 bases, leaving 17 bases between them. Germline CDR1 SGHAT, CDR2 FQNNGV. The CDR3 has 17 amino acids. The CDR3 DNA reads as TGTGCCAGCAGCTTTCGTACGACAGCGACGCCCTACAATGAGCAGTTCTTC. Translated, it gives CASSFRTTATPYNEQFF.

This chain uses TRBV7-9 with TRBJ2-7, with D perhaps matching TRBD1 (6 bases). Per germline, CDR1 SEHNR and CDR2 FQNEAQ (reference sequence). V lost 5 bases and J 2 bases, leaving 13 bases between the germline ends. This CDR3 region has 14 residues. Here the CDR3 DNA reads TGTGCCAGCAGCCTCGGACAGCAGACCTACGAGCAGTACTTC. It is translated as CASSLGQQTYEQYF.

The V call is TRBV29-1, the J call TRBJ1-4; 7 bases are shared with TRBD1. The CDR3 sequence is 13 residues long. V lost 5 bases to trimming and J lost 5 bases; unmatched junction nucleotides: 5. Looked up from germline, CDR1 is SQVTM and CDR2 is ANQGSEA. CDR3 residues: CSVLGTENEKLFF. The DNA of the CDR3 is TGCAGCGTTCTAGGGACAGAGAATGAAAAACTGTTTTTT.

This chain uses TRBV6-2 or TRBV6-3 with TRBJ1-5, with TRBD1 identical over 8 bases. J was trimmed by 6 bases and V by 6 bases; bases with no gene match: 10. Germline V gene sequence: CDR1 MNHEY, CDR2 SVGEGT. The length of the CDR3 is 15 residues. In DNA form, the CDR3 reads TGTGCCAGCAGCCGCCTGAGGACAGGGCTTCAGCCCCAGCATTTT. Translation: CASSRLRTGLQPQHF.

This clone has only one observation. The V gene is TRBV28, the J gene TRBJ1-6, with D possibly TRBD1 on 6 matching bases. The CDR3 runs to 14 residues. Germline-derived CDR1 and CDR2 are MDHEN and SYDVKM. V dropped 5 bases and J dropped 7 bases, with 12 bases sitting between them. CDR3 in amino acids: CASSRRDINSPLHF. DNA for the CDR3: TGTGCCAGCAGTAGACGGGACATCAATTCACCCCTCCACTTT. The variable domain in full, completed from reference TRBV28 and TRBJ1-6, reads DVKVTQSSRYLVKRTGEKVFLECVQDMDHENMFWYRQDPGLGLRLIYFSYDVKMKEKGDIPEGYSVSREKKERFSLILESASTNQTSMYLCASSRRDINSPLHFGNGTRLTVT.

The chain has TRBV19 and TRBJ1-1; TRBD1 aligns across 10 bases. V trimming: 3 bases; J trimming: 7 bases; junction bases outside the gene matches: 2. Germline V lookup: CDR1 LNHDA, CDR2 SQIVND (reference sequence). CDR3 length: 13 residues. Here the CDR3 reads CASSMTGGGEAFF. The CDR3 nucleotides read TGTGCCAGTAGTATGACAGGGGGCGGTGAAGCTTTCTTT.

This chain connects TRBV10-1 to TRBJ2-3, with no clear D. V was pared by 5 bases and J by 6 bases, with 6 bases between. Looked up from germline, CDR1 is WNHNN and CDR2 is SYGVQD (reference sequence). The CDR3 totals 11 residues. Here the CDR3 reads CASSYFDTQYF. The CDR3 bases are TGCGCCAGCAGTTATTTCGATACGCAGTATTTT.

V and J are TRBV10-3 and TRBJ2-7; 10 nucleotides match TRBD2. This CDR3 comprises 14 residues. Losses at the gene ends were 8 bases for V and 0 bases for J; bases not matched to a gene: 4. CDR1 and CDR2 from the germline V gene are ENHRY and SYGVKD. The CDR3 spells CAIRGTSDSYEQYF. The CDR3 nucleotides are TGTGCCATCCGAGGGACTAGCGACTCCTACGAGCAGTACTTC.

This chain links TRBV24-1 with TRBJ2-2, with D possibly being TRBD1 (6 bases). V was trimmed by 5 bases and J by 7 bases, leaving 7 bases between them. Germline V gives CDR1 KGHDR, CDR2 SFDVKD. The CDR3 covers 12 residues. The CDR3 DNA sequence: TGTGCCACCAGTGGGGGGCACGGGGAGCTGTTTTTT. Its protein product is CATSGGHGELFF.

The chain has TRBV7-9 and TRBJ1-1; D might be TRBD1 (6 bases). The V gene's germline CDR1 is SEHNR and CDR2 FQNEAQ (reference sequence). The V end was cut by 5 bases, the J end by 0 bases, with 10 bases between. The CDR3 has 14 amino acids. In DNA, the CDR3 is TGTGCCAGCAGCCGCGGGGGCTTGAACACTGAAGCTTTCTTT. It encodes CASSRGGLNTEAFF.